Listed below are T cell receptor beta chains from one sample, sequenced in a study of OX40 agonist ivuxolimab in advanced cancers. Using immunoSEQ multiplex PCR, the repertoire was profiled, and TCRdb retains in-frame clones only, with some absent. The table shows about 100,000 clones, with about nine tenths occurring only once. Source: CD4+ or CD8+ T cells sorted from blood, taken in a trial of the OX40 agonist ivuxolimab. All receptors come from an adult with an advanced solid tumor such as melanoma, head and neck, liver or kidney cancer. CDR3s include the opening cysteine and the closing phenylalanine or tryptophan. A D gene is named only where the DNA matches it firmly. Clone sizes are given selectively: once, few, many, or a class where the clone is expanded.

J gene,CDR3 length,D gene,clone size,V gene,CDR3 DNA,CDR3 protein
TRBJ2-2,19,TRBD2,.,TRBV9,TGTGCCAGCAGCGCGCTAGGGACTAGCGGGAACGCGAACACCGGGGAGCTGTTTTTT,CASSALGTSGNANTGELFF
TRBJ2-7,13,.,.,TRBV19,TGTGCCAGTAGTCGACTAGTAAGTAGCGAGCAGTACTTC,CASSRLVSSEQYF
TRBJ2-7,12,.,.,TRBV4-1,TGCGCCAGCAGCCATTTTTCAGGCCAGCAGTACTTC,CASSHFSGQQYF
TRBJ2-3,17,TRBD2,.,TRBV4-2,TGTGCCAGCAGGATAAAAGATGGACTAGCGGGACCAGATACGCAGTATTTT,CASRIKDGLAGPDTQYF
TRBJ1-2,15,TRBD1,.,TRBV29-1,TGCAGCGCTACCAACCCCGACAGGGGATACTATGGCTACACCTTC,CSATNPDRGYYGYTF
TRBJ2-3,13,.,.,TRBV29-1,TGCAGCGTTGAAGGAGCTGGCACAGATACGCAGTATTTT,CSVEGAGTDTQYF
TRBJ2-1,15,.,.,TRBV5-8,TGTGCCAGCAGCCCCGGGCGCGTCCCCGGCAATGAGCAGTTCTTC,CASSPGRVPGNEQFF
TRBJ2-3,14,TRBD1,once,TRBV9,TGTGCCAGCAGCCCTGGGGACAGTACAGATACGCAGTATTTT,CASSPGDSTDTQYF
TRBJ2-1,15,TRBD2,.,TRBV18,TGTGCCAGCTCACCTCTAGCGGAGACCTACAATGAGCAGTTCTTC,CASSPLAETYNEQFF
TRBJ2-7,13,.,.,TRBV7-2,TGTGCCAGCAGCCAACAGACAGGCTACGAGCAGTACTTC,CASSQQTGYEQYF
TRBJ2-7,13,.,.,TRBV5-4,TGTGCCAGCAGCTCGACATCAGTTGGAGAGCAGTACTTC,CASSSTSVGEQYF
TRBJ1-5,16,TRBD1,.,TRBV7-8,TGTGCCAGCAGCTTAGGGGGACAGGAGATCAGAGAGCGCCAGCATTTT,CASSLGGQEIRERQHF
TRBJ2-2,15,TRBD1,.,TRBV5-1,TGCGCCAGCAGGTTGACAGGGTTGGACACCGGGGAGCTGTTTTTT,CASRLTGLDTGELFF
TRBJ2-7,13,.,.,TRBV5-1,TGCGCCAGCAGCTTGTTACAAGCCTACGAGCAGTACTTC,CASSLLQAYEQYF